The entry that follows covers one T cell receptor beta chain sequence. Its antigen is unidentified. The V gene's germline CDR1 is SGHAT and CDR2 FQDESV (reference sequence). The V and J ends lost 2 bases and 0 bases respectively, with 17 bases between them. This CDR3 region has 19 residues. This entry belongs to a study of T cells after yellow fever vaccination. Study-wide context: Where fractions had low cell numbers, libraries were prepared from them with the SMART-Seq v4 Ultra Low Input RNA kit.

Study observations and caveats: Among all clonotypes, a small share was observed in both CD4 and CD8 compartments. Post-booster repertoires again held most primary-vaccination clones (approximately 96% CD4, roughly 89% CD8).

Production of TCR cDNA was by 5'RACE template switching, which also added a universal primer site and UMIs. TCRdb re-called the 5' RACE reads through MiXCR, storing one row per CDR3 protein. Here the sample spans 500,000 to 700,000 distinct CDR3 sequences, around 21% being singletons. Sequences were derived from PBMCs, sampled 15 days after the yellow fever booster vaccination. The receptor was derived from a man aged 25 to 40 who received the YFV17D yellow fever vaccine. The chain combines TRBV11-1 with TRBJ2-6; D is unclear. The CDR3 sequence is CASSLPTGMDGSGANVLTF. The CDR3 DNA is TGTGCCAGCAGCTTACCCACTGGAATGGACGGCTCTGGGGCCAACGTCCTGACTTTC.